A selection of T cell receptor beta chains follows, all from one sample in a study of regulatory T cells in long-lasting Graves disease. Via MiXCR, TCRdb re-called the multiplex PCR reads, giving one row per CDR3 protein. The sample lists 300,000 to 450,000 distinct CDR3 sequences, around 15% occurring once. The sequencing here drew on peripheral blood mononuclear cells (PBMCs), taken at new diagnosis, from a patient treated with antithyroid drugs. The receptors come from a female donor with Graves disease. Each CDR3 is given with its conserved first and last residue. A D gene is named only where the DNA matches it firmly. Size is stated for part of the rows, as once, few or many counts, or as a class when the clone is expanded.

v_call: TRBV12-3/TRBV12-4; cdr3_length: 17; d_call: -; j_call: TRBJ1-5; clone_size: -; cdr3_aa: CASSTRRIIAGNQPQHF; cdr3_nt: TGTGCCAGCAGCACGCGACGGATTATAGCGGGCAATCAGCCCCAGCATTTT
v_call: TRBV12-3/TRBV12-4; cdr3_length: 12; d_call: TRBD1; j_call: TRBJ2-1; clone_size: many; cdr3_aa: CASRTGGNEQFF; cdr3_nt: TGTGCCAGCAGGACAGGGGGCAATGAGCAGTTCTTC
v_call: TRBV28; cdr3_length: 12; d_call: -; j_call: TRBJ1-2; clone_size: many; cdr3_aa: CASSLQGSGYTF; cdr3_nt: TGTGCCAGCAGCCTACAGGGTTCTGGCTACACCTTC
v_call: TRBV28; cdr3_length: 13; d_call: -; j_call: TRBJ2-5; clone_size: many; cdr3_aa: CASSLGFQETQYF; cdr3_nt: TGTGCCAGCAGTTTAGGGTTCCAAGAGACCCAGTACTTC
v_call: TRBV7-2; cdr3_length: 15; d_call: TRBD2; j_call: TRBJ2-7; clone_size: -; cdr3_aa: CASSFLAGDSYEQYF; cdr3_nt: TGTGCCAGCAGCTTTCTAGCGGGAGACTCTTACGAGCAGTACTTC
v_call: TRBV27; cdr3_length: 15; d_call: -; j_call: TRBJ2-5; clone_size: many; cdr3_aa: CASRLRGDPQETQYF; cdr3_nt: TGTGCCAGCAGACTTCGAGGGGATCCCCAAGAGACCCAGTACTTC
v_call: TRBV19; cdr3_length: 13; d_call: -; j_call: TRBJ2-1; clone_size: -; cdr3_aa: CASSMPHHNEQFF; cdr3_nt: TGTGCCAGTAGTATGCCCCACCACAATGAGCAGTTCTTC
v_call: TRBV30; cdr3_length: 13; d_call: -; j_call: TRBJ2-1; clone_size: -; cdr3_aa: CAWSPGGPHEQFF; cdr3_nt: TGTGCCTGGAGCCCCGGAGGGCCCCATGAGCAGTTCTTC
v_call: TRBV20-1; cdr3_length: 17; d_call: -; j_call: TRBJ2-4; clone_size: few; cdr3_aa: CSARNTVGALAKNIQYF; cdr3_nt: TGCAGTGCTAGGAATACGGTGGGGGCTTTAGCCAAAAACATTCAGTACTTC
v_call: TRBV19; cdr3_length: 13; d_call: -; j_call: TRBJ2-1; clone_size: -; cdr3_aa: CASTRSSYNEQFF; cdr3_nt: TGTGCCAGTACAAGAAGTTCCTACAATGAGCAGTTCTTC
v_call: TRBV4-1; cdr3_length: 15; d_call: -; j_call: TRBJ1-5; clone_size: -; cdr3_aa: CASSPNGQSNQPQHF; cdr3_nt: TGCGCCAGCAGCCCAAACGGGCAGAGCAATCAGCCCCAGCATTTT
v_call: TRBV4-3; cdr3_length: 17; d_call: -; j_call: TRBJ2-5; clone_size: -; cdr3_aa: CASSQGGGRPASETQYF; cdr3_nt: TGCGCCAGCAGCCAAGGGGGCGGCAGGCCGGCGAGCGAGACCCAGTACTTC
v_call: TRBV6-1; cdr3_length: 18; d_call: TRBD1; j_call: TRBJ1-1; clone_size: many; cdr3_aa: CASSTQTGGWTMNTEAFF; cdr3_nt: TGTGCCAGCAGTACCCAGACAGGGGGCTGGACGATGAACACTGAAGCTTTCTTT
v_call: TRBV18; cdr3_length: 12; d_call: -; j_call: TRBJ2-5; clone_size: many; cdr3_aa: CASSPPRETQYF; cdr3_nt: TGTGCCAGCTCACCACCGAGAGAGACCCAGTACTTC
v_call: TRBV20-1; cdr3_length: 11; d_call: -; j_call: TRBJ1-1; clone_size: -; cdr3_aa: CSARVKGGAFF; cdr3_nt: TGCAGTGCTAGAGTGAAAGGGGGAGCTTTCTTT
v_call: TRBV30; cdr3_length: 14; d_call: -; j_call: TRBJ2-1; clone_size: many; cdr3_aa: CAWSQGRFYNEQFF; cdr3_nt: TGTGCCTGGAGCCAGGGAAGGTTCTATAATGAGCAGTTCTTC
v_call: TRBV30; cdr3_length: 15; d_call: -; j_call: TRBJ2-4; clone_size: many; cdr3_aa: CAWKSRRLAKNIQYF; cdr3_nt: TGTGCCTGGAAATCTCGCAGACTAGCCAAAAACATTCAGTACTTC
v_call: TRBV9; cdr3_length: 16; d_call: TRBD1; j_call: TRBJ1-2; clone_size: few; cdr3_aa: CASSNRGTGGNYGYTF; cdr3_nt: TGTGCCAGCAGCAACCGGGGGACAGGTGGAAACTATGGCTACACCTTC
v_call: TRBV11-1; cdr3_length: 16; d_call: -; j_call: TRBJ2-5; clone_size: many; cdr3_aa: CASSLIGVRDQETQYF; cdr3_nt: TGTGCCAGCAGCTTAATAGGAGTCAGGGACCAAGAGACCCAGTACTTC
v_call: TRBV27; cdr3_length: 15; d_call: TRBD2; j_call: TRBJ2-1; clone_size: many; cdr3_aa: CASSTSTSGSNEQFF; cdr3_nt: TGTGCCAGCAGTACCTCGACTAGCGGGAGCAATGAGCAGTTCTTC
v_call: TRBV20-1; cdr3_length: 14; d_call: TRBD1; j_call: TRBJ1-4; clone_size: many; cdr3_aa: CSASRDRGNEKLFF; cdr3_nt: TGCAGTGCCAGCCGGGACAGGGGTAATGAAAAACTGTTTTTT
v_call: TRBV29-1; cdr3_length: 15; d_call: -; j_call: TRBJ1-1; clone_size: many; cdr3_aa: CSVVRGGVENTEAFF; cdr3_nt: TGCAGCGTGGTAAGGGGTGGGGTCGAGAACACTGAAGCTTTCTTT
v_call: TRBV27; cdr3_length: 16; d_call: -; j_call: TRBJ2-2; clone_size: many; cdr3_aa: CASSFFTGINTGELFF; cdr3_nt: TGTGCCAGCAGTTTCTTTACAGGAATAAACACCGGGGAGCTGTTTTTT
v_call: TRBV6-2/TRBV6-3; cdr3_length: 14; d_call: -; j_call: TRBJ1-5; clone_size: many; cdr3_aa: CASSYTDSNQPQHF; cdr3_nt: TGTGCCAGCAGTTATACAGATAGCAATCAGCCCCAGCATTTT
v_call: TRBV12-5; cdr3_length: 16; d_call: TRBD1; j_call: TRBJ1-4; clone_size: -; cdr3_aa: CASAPTGGRGNEKLFF; cdr3_nt: TGTGCTAGTGCCCCGACAGGGGGCAGGGGTAATGAAAAACTGTTTTTT
v_call: TRBV4-3; cdr3_length: 15; d_call: -; j_call: TRBJ2-3; clone_size: many; cdr3_aa: CASSPDSMMGDTQYF; cdr3_nt: TGCGCCAGCAGCCCGGACTCGATGATGGGGGATACGCAGTATTTT
v_call: TRBV19; cdr3_length: 18; d_call: -; j_call: TRBJ2-2; clone_size: -; cdr3_aa: CASSIFFMLGSSTGELFF; cdr3_nt: TGTGCCAGTAGTATCTTCTTTATGCTGGGAAGTTCCACCGGGGAGCTGTTTTTT
v_call: TRBV19; cdr3_length: 16; d_call: -; j_call: TRBJ1-2; clone_size: -; cdr3_aa: CASSIDVEGRTYGYTF; cdr3_nt: TGTGCCAGTAGTATAGATGTGGAGGGGCGCACCTATGGCTACACCTTC
v_call: TRBV7-2; cdr3_length: 15; d_call: TRBD1; j_call: TRBJ1-1; clone_size: many; cdr3_aa: CASSAGGALGTEAFF; cdr3_nt: TGTGCCAGCAGCGCAGGGGGCGCCCTGGGTACTGAAGCTTTCTTT
v_call: TRBV6-1; cdr3_length: 12; d_call: -; j_call: TRBJ1-6; clone_size: -; cdr3_aa: CASSPLNSPLHF; cdr3_nt: TGTGCCAGCAGTCCCTTAAATTCACCCCTCCACTTT
v_call: TRBV24-1; cdr3_length: 13; d_call: -; j_call: TRBJ2-7; clone_size: many; cdr3_aa: CATSDSTGWVQYF; cdr3_nt: TGTGCCACCAGTGACTCAACAGGTTGGGTGCAGTACTTC
v_call: TRBV9; cdr3_length: 14; d_call: TRBD2; j_call: TRBJ2-1; clone_size: -; cdr3_aa: CASNPSGSVSEQFF; cdr3_nt: TGTGCCAGCAACCCTAGCGGGAGTGTGAGTGAGCAGTTCTTC
v_call: TRBV11-2; cdr3_length: 16; d_call: -; j_call: TRBJ2-7; clone_size: once; cdr3_aa: CASSLTLPNPPYEQYF; cdr3_nt: TGTGCCAGCAGCTTAACCCTTCCGAATCCCCCCTACGAGCAGTACTTC
v_call: TRBV5-1; cdr3_length: 16; d_call: TRBD1; j_call: TRBJ1-1; clone_size: many; cdr3_aa: CASSSVRTGGDTEAFF; cdr3_nt: TGCGCCAGCAGCTCGGTAAGGACAGGGGGAGATACTGAAGCTTTCTTT
v_call: TRBV28; cdr3_length: 12; d_call: TRBD2; j_call: TRBJ2-7; clone_size: few; cdr3_aa: CAGAGTSGARDF; cdr3_nt: TGTGCAGGGGCAGGGACTAGCGGGGCTCGGGACTTC
v_call: TRBV5-1; cdr3_length: 16; d_call: -; j_call: TRBJ1-1; clone_size: many; cdr3_aa: CASSLEGVNPNTEAFF; cdr3_nt: TGCGCCAGCAGCTTGGAAGGGGTGAACCCTAACACTGAAGCTTTCTTT
v_call: TRBV5-4; cdr3_length: 14; d_call: -; j_call: TRBJ1-2; clone_size: many; cdr3_aa: CASSLQTGDYGYTF; cdr3_nt: TGTGCCAGCAGCTTGCAAACAGGAGACTATGGCTACACCTTC
v_call: TRBV6-1; cdr3_length: 14; d_call: -; j_call: TRBJ2-7; clone_size: -; cdr3_aa: CASMLVQSSYEQYF; cdr3_nt: TGTGCCAGCATGCTGGTCCAGAGCTCCTACGAGCAGTACTTC
v_call: TRBV28; cdr3_length: 13; d_call: -; j_call: TRBJ2-5; clone_size: many; cdr3_aa: CASSYQGIKTQYF; cdr3_nt: TGTGCCAGCAGTTATCAGGGGATAAAGACCCAGTACTTC
v_call: TRBV20-1; cdr3_length: 17; d_call: -; j_call: TRBJ2-2; clone_size: many; cdr3_aa: CSASSFRDPTIAGELFF; cdr3_nt: TGCAGTGCTAGTAGTTTCCGGGATCCCACTATCGCCGGGGAGCTGTTTTTT
v_call: TRBV27; cdr3_length: 16; d_call: TRBD1; j_call: TRBJ1-2; clone_size: few; cdr3_aa: CASSYRGPSANYGYTF; cdr3_nt: TGTGCCAGCAGTTATAGGGGGCCCTCCGCTAACTATGGCTACACCTTC
v_call: TRBV12-3/TRBV12-4; cdr3_length: 13; d_call: -; j_call: TRBJ1-5; clone_size: many; cdr3_aa: CASNGDLHQPQHF; cdr3_nt: TGTGCCAGCAATGGGGACCTTCATCAGCCCCAGCATTTT
v_call: TRBV2; cdr3_length: 13; d_call: TRBD1; j_call: TRBJ1-6; clone_size: many; cdr3_aa: CASNRDRNSPLHF; cdr3_nt: TGTGCCAGCAACCGGGACAGAAATTCACCCCTCCACTTT
v_call: TRBV24-1; cdr3_length: 15; d_call: -; j_call: TRBJ2-5; clone_size: many; cdr3_aa: CATSDPDGPGETQYF; cdr3_nt: TGTGCCACCAGTGACCCCGATGGGCCGGGGGAGACCCAGTACTTC
v_call: TRBV12-3/TRBV12-4; cdr3_length: 15; d_call: -; j_call: TRBJ2-1; clone_size: many; cdr3_aa: CASSSLVGAGNEQFF; cdr3_nt: TGTGCCAGCAGTTCCCTGGTGGGGGCAGGGAATGAGCAGTTCTTC
v_call: TRBV15; cdr3_length: 16; d_call: -; j_call: TRBJ1-1; clone_size: many; cdr3_aa: CATSRDLRQVNTEAFF; cdr3_nt: TGTGCCACCAGCAGAGATCTGCGACAGGTGAACACTGAAGCTTTCTTT
v_call: TRBV2; cdr3_length: 12; d_call: -; j_call: TRBJ2-7; clone_size: few; cdr3_aa: CASSDLGLEQYF; cdr3_nt: TGTGCCAGCAGTGACTTGGGGCTCGAGCAGTACTTC
v_call: TRBV27; cdr3_length: 13; d_call: -; j_call: TRBJ1-5; clone_size: -; cdr3_aa: CASSGTPTQPQHF; cdr3_nt: TGTGCCAGCTCCGGCACTCCCACCCAGCCCCAGCATTTT
v_call: TRBV10-3; cdr3_length: 14; d_call: TRBD1; j_call: TRBJ2-1; clone_size: -; cdr3_aa: CAIRGDRGLDEQFF; cdr3_nt: TGTGCCATCAGGGGCGACAGGGGATTAGATGAGCAGTTCTTC
v_call: TRBV20-1; cdr3_length: 18; d_call: TRBD2; j_call: TRBJ2-1; clone_size: many; cdr3_aa: CSARSSSELAGAYNEQFF; cdr3_nt: TGCAGTGCTAGATCCTCCAGTGAGCTAGCGGGGGCCTACAATGAGCAGTTCTTC
v_call: TRBV14; cdr3_length: 16; d_call: -; j_call: TRBJ1-1; clone_size: few; cdr3_aa: CASSQDFQGMNTEAFF; cdr3_nt: TGTGCCAGCAGCCAAGATTTTCAAGGGATGAACACTGAAGCTTTCTTT
v_call: TRBV4-2; cdr3_length: 16; d_call: TRBD1; j_call: TRBJ1-3; clone_size: -; cdr3_aa: CASSHVTRDSGNTIYF; cdr3_nt: TGTGCCAGCAGCCATGTGACAAGGGACAGTGGAAACACCATATATTTT
v_call: TRBV7-3; cdr3_length: 16; d_call: TRBD1; j_call: TRBJ2-1; clone_size: -; cdr3_aa: CASSPDRASSYNEQFF; cdr3_nt: TGTGCCAGCAGCCCTGACAGGGCGAGCTCCTACAATGAGCAGTTCTTC